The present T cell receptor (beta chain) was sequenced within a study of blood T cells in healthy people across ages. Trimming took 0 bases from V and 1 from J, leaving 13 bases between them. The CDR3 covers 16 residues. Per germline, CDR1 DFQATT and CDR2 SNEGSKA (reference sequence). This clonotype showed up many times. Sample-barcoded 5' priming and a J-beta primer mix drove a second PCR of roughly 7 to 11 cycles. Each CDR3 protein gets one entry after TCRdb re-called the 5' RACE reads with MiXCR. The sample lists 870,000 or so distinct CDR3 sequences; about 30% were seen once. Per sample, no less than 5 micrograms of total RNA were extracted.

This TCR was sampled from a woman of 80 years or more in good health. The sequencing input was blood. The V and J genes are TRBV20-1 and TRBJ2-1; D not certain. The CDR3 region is CSARDHFSQSYNEQFF. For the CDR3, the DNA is TGCAGTGCTAGAGATCACTTTTCCCAATCCTACAATGAGCAGTTCTTC.